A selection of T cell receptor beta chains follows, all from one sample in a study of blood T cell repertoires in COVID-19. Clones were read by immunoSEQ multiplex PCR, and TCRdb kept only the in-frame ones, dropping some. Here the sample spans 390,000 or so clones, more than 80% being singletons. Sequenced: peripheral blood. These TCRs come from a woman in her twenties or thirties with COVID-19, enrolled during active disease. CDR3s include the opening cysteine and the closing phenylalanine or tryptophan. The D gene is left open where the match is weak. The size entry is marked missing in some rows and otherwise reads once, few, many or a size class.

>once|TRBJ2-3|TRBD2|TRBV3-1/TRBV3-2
CASSPQPGLAHHTQYF
TGTGCCAGCAGCCCCCAACCGGGACTAGCTCACCATACGCAGTATTTT
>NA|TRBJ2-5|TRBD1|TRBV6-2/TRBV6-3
CASSRGGVNQETQYF
TGTGCCAGCAGTCGAGGGGGCGTAAATCAAGAGACCCAGTACTTC
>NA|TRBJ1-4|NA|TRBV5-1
CASSFGGQGEKLFF
TGCGCCAGCAGCTTCGGAGGGCAGGGTGAAAAACTGTTTTTT
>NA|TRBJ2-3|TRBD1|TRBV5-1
CASSWGQPRSTQYF
TGCGCCAGCAGCTGGGGACAGCCCCGCAGTACGCAGTATTTT
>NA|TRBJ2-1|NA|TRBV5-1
CASSMDTHNEQFF
TGCGCCAGCAGCATGGACACCCACAATGAGCAGTTCTTC
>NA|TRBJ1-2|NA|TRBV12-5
CASGLVDSRRNGYTF
TGTGCTAGTGGTTTGGTCGATTCGAGGCGCAACGGCTACACCTTC
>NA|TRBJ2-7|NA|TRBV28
CASRSGREALYEQYF
TGTGCCAGCAGATCGGGGAGAGAAGCTCTATACGAGCAGTACTTC
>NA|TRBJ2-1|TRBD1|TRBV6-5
CASSYGGTGHNEQFF
TGTGCCAGCAGTTACGGGGGGACAGGCCACAATGAGCAGTTCTTC
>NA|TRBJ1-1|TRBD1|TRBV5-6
CASSFGQGASSTEAFF
TGTGCCAGCAGCTTTGGACAGGGGGCGTCGAGCACTGAAGCTTTCTTT
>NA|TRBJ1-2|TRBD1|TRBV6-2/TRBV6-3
CASSYRKRPGGFYGYTF
TGTGCCAGCAGTTATAGGAAAAGACCAGGGGGGTTCTATGGCTACACCTTC
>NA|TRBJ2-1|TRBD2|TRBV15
CATSIGGGPDEQFF
TGTGCCACCAGCATTGGGGGAGGGCCTGATGAGCAGTTCTTC
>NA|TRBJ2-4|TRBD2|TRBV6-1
CASSDGGAKNIQYF
TGTGCCAGCAGTGACGGGGGGGCCAAAAACATTCAGTACTTC
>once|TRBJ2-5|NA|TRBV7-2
CASSLAGSSETQYF
TGTGCCAGCAGCTTAGCGGGCAGTTCGGAGACCCAGTACTTC
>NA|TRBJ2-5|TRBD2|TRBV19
CASSVGTSGAQETQYF
TGTGCCAGTAGTGTCGGGACTAGCGGGGCCCAAGAGACCCAGTACTTC
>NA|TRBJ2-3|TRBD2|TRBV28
CASSLREGAPDTQYF
TGTGCCAGCAGCCTCCGGGAGGGCGCCCCCGATACGCAGTATTTT
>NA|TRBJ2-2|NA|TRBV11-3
CASSFSGGAGELFF
TGTGCCAGCAGCTTCTCCGGCGGGGCCGGGGAGCTGTTTTTT
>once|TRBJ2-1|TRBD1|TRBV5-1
CASSLVRDGQGQFF
TGCGCCAGCAGCTTGGTAAGGGACGGACAGGGGCAGTTCTTC
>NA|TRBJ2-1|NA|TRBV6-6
CASNRGGAIMGQFF
TGTGCCAGCAATAGAGGAGGGGCCATTATGGGGCAGTTCTTC
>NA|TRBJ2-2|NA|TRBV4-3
CASSQAVVVQGRTGELFF
TGCGCCAGCAGCCAAGCAGTGGTGGTACAGGGAAGGACCGGGGAGCTGTTTTTT
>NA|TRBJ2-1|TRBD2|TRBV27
CASSLYLAGGSPIYNEQFF
TGTGCCAGCAGTTTATATCTAGCGGGAGGGTCCCCGATTTACAATGAGCAGTTCTTC
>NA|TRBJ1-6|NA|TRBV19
CASSMGVDNSPLHF
TGTGCCAGTAGTATGGGCGTCGATAATTCACCCCTCCACTTT
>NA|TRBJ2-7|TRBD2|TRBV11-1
CASSLGRGGSYEQYF
TGTGCCAGCAGCTTAGGACGGGGGGGGTCCTACGAGCAGTACTTC
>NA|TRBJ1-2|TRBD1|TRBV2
CASRVEEGTVRATF
TGTGCCAGCAGGGTAGAAGAAGGGACAGTGAGGGCCACCTTC
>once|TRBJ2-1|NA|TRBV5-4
CASSSRQSYNEQFF
TGTGCCAGCAGCTCACGACAGTCCTACAATGAGCAGTTCTTC
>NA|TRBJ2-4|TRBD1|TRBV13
CASSSKQGADIQYF
TGTGCCAGCAGCTCCAAGCAGGGGGCAGACATTCAGTACTTC
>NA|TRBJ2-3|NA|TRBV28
CASSRTVLDTQYF
TGTGCCAGCAGCCGGACAGTCTTAGATACGCAGTATTTT
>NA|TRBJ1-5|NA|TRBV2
CASTETGGQPQHF
TGTGCCAGCACTGAGACGGGAGGCCAGCCCCAGCATTTT
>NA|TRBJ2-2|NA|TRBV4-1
CASSQVRDTGELFF
TGCGCCAGCAGCCAAGTGAGGGACACCGGGGAGCTGTTTTTT